This T cell receptor beta chain was recovered during a study of shared clonotypes between healthy human individuals (dated by TCRdb to 2018 to 2021). For the study in its entirety: A couple of women and three men aged 18 to 49 years were included in the cohort. Per donor, three plates each were used for CD4 naive and CD4 memory, two for CD8 naive, and one for CD8 memory. The study deeply sequenced blood TCR repertoires of about 5 healthy adults to estimate repertoire size and the extent of clonotype sharing between individuals. Different laboratories and diverse techniques were used to prepare libraries and sequence TCR repertoires, to increase sequencing depth and limit assay-specific biases. Per donor, leukapheresis produced somewhere between about 0.94 and 9 billion PBMCs.

Note on this clone: The specificity of this receptor is unknown. It has no much larger one-base neighbor in the sample; base qualities were not kept.

Study-level results and caveats: Pairwise subsampling led to the expectation that sequencing depth would affect the degree of clonotype sharing among donors. Incomplete sequencing was indicated by rarefaction of sorted-subset datasets, despite the large sequencing depth. Sampling was limited to blood, and TCR repertoires in tissue likely differ from TCR repertoires in blood. Across four donors, approximately 4.6% of naive CD4, approximately 4% of naive CD8, 2.3% of memory CD4, and 0.4% of memory CD8 clonotypes were shared. Naive subsets generally had larger estimated clonotype richness than memory subsets. Because the study included a small number of donors, the genetic and exposure-history diversity represented was limited. Clonotypes shared by all four sorted-subset donors showed higher generation probabilities than non-shared clonotypes.

The donors were healthy, HIV-negative adults who had no recently reported acute infections or vaccinations. All donors were Caucasian adults living in Nashville, Tennessee, USA. Magnetic negative selection was used to enrich CD4+ T cells, after which naive cells were positively selected on CD45RA and the negative fraction became the memory subset. Blood was collected by leukapheresis, and PBMCs were isolated by Ficoll-Histopaque density gradient centrifugation and then cryopreserved in liquid nitrogen vapor phase. Analytical flow cytometry was used to check the purity and quantity of each magnetically sorted T cell population. Genomic DNA was isolated from each sorted fraction and quantified by UV absorbance on a Nanodrop 2000c. Using the deep immunoSEQ assay, multiplex PCR amplified TCR CDR3 regions from genomic DNA. Extracted genomic DNA from each cell subset was spread evenly across all wells of several immunoSEQ 96-well plates, with each plate serving as a replicate. For sorted subsets, approximately 0.2 ug of genomic DNA, equivalent to around 30,000 T cell genomes, went into each replicate PCR. Purified libraries were measured with a Qubit 3.0 fluorometer, size-checked on a Bioanalyzer 2100, and measured again with the KAPA Library Quantification kit. Every immunoSEQ 96-well plate was sequenced on a dedicated single-read 150-cycle Illumina NextSeq 550 flow cell. From the authors' description of their analysis: The immunoSEQ output contained only junctional sequences without quality scores, so filtering could not match that applied to full-length reads. Sequences were annotated with PyIR, a Python wrapper for IgBLAST v1.9, using IMGT germline references to assign V/J genes and CDR3. Reads were filtered out if the reads had weak V/J assignments (E-value above 1e-6), no CDR3, stop codons, out-of-frame junctions, or ambiguous translated residues. V3J clonotypes were defined as sequences sharing an identical inferred V gene, J gene, and CDR3 amino acid sequence. To compute the percentage overlap between repertoires, the number of shared unique clonotypes was divided by the size of the smaller repertoire. Richness of each repertoire was evaluated using RTK rarefaction, the Chao1 estimator, and Recon v2.1 estimates of unobserved clonotypes. Generation probabilities for all TCRbeta clonotypes obtained by the gDNA method from a handful of donors were computed using OLGA. TCRdb re-hosts the immuneACCESS table, in-frame sequences only. Its copies lack some clones; in the studies checked, an unresolved V gene accounts for under half of them, and the cause for the rest is not known. D and trimming were read from the DNA, whereas the V and J calls and clone size are those reported in that table. Counted in this sample were under 300,000 clones; approximately 70% of them appeared once. The top ten hold around 10% of the sample.

The sequence was obtained from a man aged 25-45 years in good health. The sample was memory CD4+ T cells sorted from blood. Per the publication, the cell subset or site label means: CD45RA-negative fraction.

The CDR3 loop reads CATRPAGTEAFF. The nucleotides read TGTGCCACCCGGCCAGCGGGGACTGAAGCTTTCTTT. The chain links TRBV6-1 with TRBJ1-1; confidence is insufficient to name the D gene. V is cut by 10 bases and J by 5 bases, and the space between the germline ends is 14 bases. CDR1 and CDR2 were assigned from the germline V gene as MNHNS and SASEGT. The CDR3 measures 12 amino acids from cysteine to phenylalanine. The sequence is cut down to CDR3 DNA, 36 bases in frame from base 1.